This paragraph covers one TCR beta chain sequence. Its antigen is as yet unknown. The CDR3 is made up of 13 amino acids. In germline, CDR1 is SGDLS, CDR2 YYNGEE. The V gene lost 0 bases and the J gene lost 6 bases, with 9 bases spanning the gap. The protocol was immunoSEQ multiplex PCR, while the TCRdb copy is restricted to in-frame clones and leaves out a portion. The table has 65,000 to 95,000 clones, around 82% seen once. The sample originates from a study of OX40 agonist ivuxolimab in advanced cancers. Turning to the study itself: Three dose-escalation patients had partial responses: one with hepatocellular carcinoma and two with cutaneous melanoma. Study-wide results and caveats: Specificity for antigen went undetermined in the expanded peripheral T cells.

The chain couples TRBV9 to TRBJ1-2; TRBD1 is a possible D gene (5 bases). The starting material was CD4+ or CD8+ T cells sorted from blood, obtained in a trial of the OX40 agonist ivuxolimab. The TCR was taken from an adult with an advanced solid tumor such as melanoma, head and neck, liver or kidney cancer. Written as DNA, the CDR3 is TGTGCCAGCAGCGTAGTCGGGACGAATGGCTACACCTTC. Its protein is CASSVVGTNGYTF.